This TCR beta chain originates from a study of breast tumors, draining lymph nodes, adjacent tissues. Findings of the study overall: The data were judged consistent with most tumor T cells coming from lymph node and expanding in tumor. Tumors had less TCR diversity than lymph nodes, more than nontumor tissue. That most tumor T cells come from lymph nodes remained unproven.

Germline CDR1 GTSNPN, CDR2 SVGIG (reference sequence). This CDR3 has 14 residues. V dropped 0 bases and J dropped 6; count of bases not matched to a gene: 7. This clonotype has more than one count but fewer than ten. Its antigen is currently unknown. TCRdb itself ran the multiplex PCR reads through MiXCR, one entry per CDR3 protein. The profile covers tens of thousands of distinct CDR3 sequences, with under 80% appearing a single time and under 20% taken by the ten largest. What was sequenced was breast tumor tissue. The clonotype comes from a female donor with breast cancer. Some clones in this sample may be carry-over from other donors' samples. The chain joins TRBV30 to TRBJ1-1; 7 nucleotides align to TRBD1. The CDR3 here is CAWSVGTDGPEAFF. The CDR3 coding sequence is TGTGCCTGGAGTGTAGGGACAGATGGCCCTGAAGCTTTCTTT.